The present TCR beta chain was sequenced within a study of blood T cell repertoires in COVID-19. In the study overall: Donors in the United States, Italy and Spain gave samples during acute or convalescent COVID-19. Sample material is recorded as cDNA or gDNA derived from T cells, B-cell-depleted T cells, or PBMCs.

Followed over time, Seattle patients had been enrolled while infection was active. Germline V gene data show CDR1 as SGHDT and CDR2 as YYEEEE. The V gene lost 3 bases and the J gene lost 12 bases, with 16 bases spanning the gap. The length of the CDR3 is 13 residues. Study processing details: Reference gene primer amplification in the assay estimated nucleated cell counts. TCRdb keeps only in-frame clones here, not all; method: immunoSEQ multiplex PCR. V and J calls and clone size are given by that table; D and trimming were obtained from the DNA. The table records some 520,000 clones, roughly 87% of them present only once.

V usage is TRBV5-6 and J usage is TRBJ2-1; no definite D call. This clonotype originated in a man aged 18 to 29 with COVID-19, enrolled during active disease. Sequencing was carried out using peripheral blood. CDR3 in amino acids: CASSYDRTERQFF. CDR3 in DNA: TGTGCCAGCAGCTACGACCGTACGGAGAGGCAGTTCTTC.